This entry concerns a single T cell receptor (beta chain). Its antigen is as yet unknown. One end of the junction fails to match germline, which may point to a read error. After constant-region reverse-primer amplification, full-length variable regions underwent semi-nested PCR with Nested Universal Primer A. TCRdb re-called the 5' RACE reads with MiXCR, one entry per CDR3 protein. The sample yields over 9,000 distinct CDR3 sequences, roughly 60% seen once. Study outcomes and limitations: In terms of TCR gene usage, tumor memory CD4+ T cells clustered together with blood and lymph node memory CD4+ cells, as well as with lymph node naive CD4+ cells. Tumor-infiltrating Treg TCR alpha and beta sequences overlapped most with tumor naive CD4+ T cells, then blood naive.

This CDR3 has 14 amino acids. From germline, CDR1 is SSHAT and CDR2 FNYEAQ (reference sequence). Sequencing was done on a sample of tumor-infiltrating memory CD4+ T cells sorted from the breast tumor. Subset given: memory CD4+ T cells, CD4+CD45RO+CD25-. V gene TRBV7-7 combines with J gene TRBJ2-7; tentatively, D is TRBD2 (7 bases). The TCR sequence derives from a female donor with breast cancer. This CDR3 is CASSPGGGPYEQYF. The CDR3 region has the DNA TGTGCTAGCAGCCCAGGCGGGGGCCCCTACGAGCAGTACTTC.